The source of this TCR beta chain is a study of OX40 agonist ivuxolimab in advanced cancers. Across the whole study: Subjects had a mean age of roughly 60 years, with a range of 23 to 79; less than 90% were male. The study, taken as a whole, reports: Both CD4+ and CD8+ T cell populations in blood had undergone clonal expansion by week 6 at 0.1 to 3.0 mg/kg. The expanded peripheral T cells' antigen specificity was not determined.

The count of this clone is one. Its specificity is unknown. Only in-frame clones appear in the TCRdb table, and some are missing; sequencing was by immunoSEQ multiplex PCR. The table lists fewer than 95,000 clones, around four fifths of them singletons. Exclusion of a patient followed from autoimmune disease history or systemic immunosuppression. V dropped 6 bases and J dropped 1; count of bases not matched to a gene: 3. Germline loops: CDR1 WNHNN, CDR2 SYGVQD (reference sequence). This CDR3 is 13 amino acids long. Material: CD4+ or CD8+ T cells sorted from blood, obtained in a trial of the OX40 agonist ivuxolimab. V gene TRBV10-1 combines with J gene TRBJ2-7; 7 positions agree with TRBD1. The TCR sequence derives from an adult with an advanced solid tumor such as melanoma, head and neck, liver or kidney cancer. DNA of the CDR3: TGCGCCAGCAGCGAACAGGGGTCCTACGAGCAGTACGTC. This sequence encodes CASSEQGSYEQYV.